The 11 T cell receptor beta chains below were found in one sample sequenced in a study of identical twins (dated by TCRdb to 2016 to 2017). The library relied on 5' RACE. TCRdb names Illumina HiSeq 2000 as the instrument used. TCRdb trimmed public reads at Q25 via fastp, called clones via MiXCR and kept in-frame beta chains. CDR3 protein duplicates are merged, each entry listing the most common genes and DNA. Present in this sample are 350,000 or so distinct CDR3 sequences, 9% to 10% of which were seen just once. Around 8.6% of the sample belongs to the ten largest clones. The sample taken for sequencing was naive T cells sorted from blood. The meaning of the sample's cell subset or site label: cells isolated with a human naive T-cell isolation kit. These TCRs come from a woman aged 50 to 60 in good health.

This clonotype was recorded a few times. The rearrangement uses TRBV12-3 or TRBV12-4 and TRBJ2-1; D may be TRBD1 or TRBD2 (6 bases each). The CDR3 contains 17 residues. V shed 5 bases and J shed 2 bases, with 19 bases lying between them. The CDR3 nucleotides are TGTGCCAGCAGTCCGTTGGCGGGGACAAGCCCCTACAATGAGCAGTTCTTC. Its translation: CASSPLAGTSPYNEQFF.

This clonotype was seen ten or more times. The chain has TRBV5-1 and TRBJ2-5; 8 bases agree with TRBD1. The length of the CDR3 is 16 residues. J lost 3 bases, V lost 0 bases, and 7 bases had no gene match. Germline V gene data show CDR1 as SGHRS and CDR2 as YFSETQ. The CDR3 DNA sequence: TGCGCCAGCAGCTTGGAGGACAGGGTTATGAAAGAGACCCAGTACTTC. Amino acid sequence: CASSLEDRVMKETQYF.

The chain carries TRBV11-2 and TRBJ2-2; D unclear. Germline V gene data show CDR1 as SGHAT and CDR2 as FQNNGV. The length of the CDR3 is 15 residues. Trimming shortened V by 0 bases and J by 8 bases, and 13 bases separated the two germline ends. The CDR3 nucleotides read TGTGCCAGCAGCTTAGAGTCTCGATCATGGGGGGAGCTGTTTTTT. This codes for CASSLESRSWGELFF.

This clonotype was found a few times. The V gene is TRBV21-1, the J gene TRBJ2-2; the table assigns TRBD1, which was not confirmed against the DNA. TRBV21-1 is noted as a pseudogene. This CDR3 spans 13 amino acids. In DNA, the CDR3 is TGTGCCAGCAGCAATACGGGGCCCGGGGAGCTGTTTTTT. Translated, it gives CASSNTGPGELFF.

This clonotype showed up just a few times. V usage is TRBV7-2 and J usage is TRBJ2-5, with D tentatively TRBD1 or TRBD2 (5 bases each). Trimming pared 5 bases from V and 4 bases from J, leaving 11 bases between. Germline V gene data show CDR1 as SGHTA and CDR2 as FQGNSA. The CDR3 runs 13 residues. CDR3 nucleotide sequence: TGTGCCAGCAGCCCGGGACCAGTAGAGACCCAGTACTTC. The encoded protein is CASSPGPVETQYF.

The chain links TRBV5-1 to TRBJ2-2, with D tentatively TRBD1 (5 bases). The CDR3 runs to 15 residues. From germline, CDR1 is SGHRS and CDR2 YFSETQ. V lost 7 bases and J lost 5, with 18 bases in between. The CDR3 DNA follows: TGCGCCAGCGGATTGACAGCGAAGGGGACCGGGGAGCTGTTTTTT. It is translated as CASGLTAKGTGELFF.

The V call is TRBV4-1, the J call TRBJ2-7; TRBD1 is a possible D gene (6 bases). The CDR3 spans 14 residues. CDR1 MGHRA and CDR2 YSYEKL come from the germline V gene. V lost 4 bases to trimming and J lost 5 bases, with 15 bases between them. CDR3 amino acids: CASSRPQGSDEQYF. CDR3 DNA: TGCGCCAGCAGCCGACCACAGGGATCGGACGAGCAGTACTTC.

This chain uses TRBV20-1 with TRBJ2-1; 12 bases fit TRBD2. V lost 0 bases to trimming and J lost 2 bases; unmatched junction nucleotides: 5. The CDR3 consists of 17 residues. Germline-derived CDR1 and CDR2 are DFQATT and SNEGSKA (reference sequence). This CDR3 reads CSARDSASGRAYNEQFF. Here the CDR3 DNA reads TGCAGTGCTAGAGATAGCGCTAGCGGGAGGGCCTACAATGAGCAGTTCTTC.

This clonotype was detected a few times. J is TRBJ1-6 and V is TRBV27; D is unclear. The CDR3 is 14 residues long. Germline V CDR1 and CDR2: MNHEY, SMNVEV (reference sequence). The V end lost 3 bases, the J end lost 9 bases, and 12 bases lay between the germline ends. CDR3 region: CASSFPAPGSPLHF. CDR3 DNA sequence: TGTGCCAGCAGTTTCCCCGCGCCAGGTTCACCCCTCCACTTT.

The chain is built from TRBV7-9 and TRBJ1-1, with 7 bases lining up with TRBD1. CDR1 is SEHNR and CDR2 is FQNEAQ in the germline V gene (reference sequence). This CDR3 region has 14 residues. V lost 5 bases, J lost 11 bases, and 14 bases stayed unmatched. The CDR3 sequence is CASSLQSGGLDAFF. DNA for the CDR3: TGTGCCAGCAGCCTTCAATCAGGGGGGCTTGACGCTTTCTTT.

The rearrangement links TRBV30 to TRBJ1-1, with D possibly matching TRBD1 (6 bases). CDR3 size: 12 residues. The V gene's germline CDR1 is GTSNPN and CDR2 SVGIG (reference sequence). The V end lost 5 bases, the J end lost 5 bases, and 12 bases lay between the germline ends. This CDR3 is CAWHREMTEAFF. The CDR3 DNA sequence: TGTGCCTGGCACAGGGAGATGACTGAAGCTTTCTTT. Complete variable domain (other parts from reference TRBV30 and TRBJ1-1): SQTIHQWPATLVQPVGSPLSLECTVEGTSNPNLYWYRQAAGRGLQLLFYSVGIGQISSEVPQNLSASRPQDRQFILSSKKLLLSDSGFYLCAWHREMTEAFFGQGTRLTVV.